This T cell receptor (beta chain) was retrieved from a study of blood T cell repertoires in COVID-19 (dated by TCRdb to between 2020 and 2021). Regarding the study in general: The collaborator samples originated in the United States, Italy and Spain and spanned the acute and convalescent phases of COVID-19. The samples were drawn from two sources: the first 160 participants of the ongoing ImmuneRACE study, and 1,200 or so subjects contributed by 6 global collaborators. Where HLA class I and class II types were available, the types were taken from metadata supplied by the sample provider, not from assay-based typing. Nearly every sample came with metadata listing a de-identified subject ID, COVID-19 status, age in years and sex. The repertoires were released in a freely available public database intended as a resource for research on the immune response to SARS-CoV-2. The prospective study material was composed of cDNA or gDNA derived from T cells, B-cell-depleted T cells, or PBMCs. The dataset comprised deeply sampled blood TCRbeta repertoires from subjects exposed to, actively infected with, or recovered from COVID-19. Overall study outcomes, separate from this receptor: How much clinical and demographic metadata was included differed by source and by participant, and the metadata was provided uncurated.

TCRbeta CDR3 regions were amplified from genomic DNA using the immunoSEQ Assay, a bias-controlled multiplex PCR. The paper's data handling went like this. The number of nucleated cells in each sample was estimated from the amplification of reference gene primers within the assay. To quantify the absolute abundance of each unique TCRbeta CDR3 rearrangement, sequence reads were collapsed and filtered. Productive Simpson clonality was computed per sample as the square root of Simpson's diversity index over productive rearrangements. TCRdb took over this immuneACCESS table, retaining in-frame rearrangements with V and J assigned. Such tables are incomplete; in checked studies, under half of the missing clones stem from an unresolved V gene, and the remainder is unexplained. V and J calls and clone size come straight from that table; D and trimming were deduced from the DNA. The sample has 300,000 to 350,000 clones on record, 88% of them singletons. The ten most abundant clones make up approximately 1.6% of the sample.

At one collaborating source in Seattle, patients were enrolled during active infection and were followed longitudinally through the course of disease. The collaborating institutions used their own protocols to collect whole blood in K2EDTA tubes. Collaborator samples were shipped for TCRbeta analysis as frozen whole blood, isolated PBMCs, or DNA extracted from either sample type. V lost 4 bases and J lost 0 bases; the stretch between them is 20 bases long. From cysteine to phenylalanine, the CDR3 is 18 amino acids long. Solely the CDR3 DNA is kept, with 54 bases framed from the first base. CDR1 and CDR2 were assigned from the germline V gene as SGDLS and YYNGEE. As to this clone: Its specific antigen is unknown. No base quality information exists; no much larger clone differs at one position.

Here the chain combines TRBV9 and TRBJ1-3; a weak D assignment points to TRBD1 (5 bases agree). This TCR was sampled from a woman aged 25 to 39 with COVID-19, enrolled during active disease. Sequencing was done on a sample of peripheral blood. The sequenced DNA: TGTGCCAGCAGCCTTAGGGGCTCAGGTGGAAGCTCTGGAAACACCATATATTTT. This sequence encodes CASSLRGSGGSSGNTIYF.